Shown below are 28 T cell receptor beta chains from a single sample sequenced in a study of radiotherapy plus CTLA-4 blockade in lung cancer. Generated by immunoSEQ multiplex PCR, the TCRdb table keeps only in-frame clones and is missing some. Of some 51,000 clones listed, about three quarters are singletons. The specimen comprised peripheral blood, sampled from a patient treated with radiotherapy plus ipilimumab. The receptors here all came from a human donor with non-small cell lung cancer whose response to radiotherapy plus ipilimumab could not be evaluated.

The chain recombines TRBV28 with TRBJ2-7, with 7 nucleotides matching TRBD1. This CDR3 has 13 residues. The germline V gene encodes CDR1 MDHEN and CDR2 SYDVKM. Losses at the gene ends were 7 bases for V and 3 bases for J; bases not matched to a gene: 6. The CDR3 reads CASNYRDSYEQYF. The DNA for the CDR3 is TGTGCCAGCAATTACCGGGACAGCTACGAGCAGTACTTC. The whole variable domain, filled in from reference TRBV28 and TRBJ2-7, reads DVKVTQSSRYLVKRTGEKVFLECVQDMDHENMFWYRQDPGLGLRLIYFSYDVKMKEKGDIPEGYSVSREKKERFSLILESASTNQTSMYLCASNYRDSYEQYFGPGTRLTVT.

The chain recombines TRBV27 with TRBJ1-5; D gene unclear. Germline V gene sequence: CDR1 MNHEY, CDR2 SMNVEV (reference sequence). Trimming cost V 10 bases and J 0 bases, with 16 bases left between them. The CDR3 extends over 15 amino acids. The CDR3 loop reads CATRAGAYSNQPQHF. In DNA, the CDR3 is TGTGCCACCCGGGCGGGTGCTTATAGCAATCAGCCCCAGCATTTT.

This chain links TRBV7-2 with TRBJ2-7, with a weak D call TRBD2 (7 bases). Trimming stripped 0 bases from V and 2 bases from J, with 11 bases between. This CDR3 is 15 amino acids long. Per the germline V gene, CDR1 is SGHTA and CDR2 is FQGNSA. CDR3 sequence (DNA): TGTGCCAGCAGCTTAGCGTTCGGGGGGCCCTACGAGCAGTACTTC. Amino acid sequence: CASSLAFGGPYEQYF.

The rearrangement uses TRBV5-1 and TRBJ2-5; no firm D call. The V and J ends lost 4 bases and 3 bases respectively, with 10 bases between them. Germline V gives CDR1 SGHRS, CDR2 YFSETQ. The CDR3 is made up of 13 amino acids. CDR3 sequence (DNA): TGCGCCAGCAGCGTATCGCCGGAAGAGACCCAGTACTTC. The encoded protein is CASSVSPEETQYF.

The J gene is TRBJ1-1, the V gene TRBV27, with D possibly TRBD1 on 5 matching bases. The CDR3 sequence is 15 residues long. With 7 bases removed from V and 2 bases from J, the gap between germline ends came to 17 bases. Germline CDR1 MNHEY, CDR2 SMNVEV (reference sequence). The CDR3, as DNA: TGTGCCAGCAACCCCTACAGGCCCCTCAACACTGAAGCTTTCTTT. It yields the protein CASNPYRPLNTEAFF.

CDR3 in amino acids: CASSNWQGVDYEQYF. The CDR3 bases are TGTGCCAGTAGTAATTGGCAGGGCGTCGACTACGAGCAGTACTTC. This chain connects TRBV19 to TRBJ2-7, with TRBD1 as a possible D gene (5 bases). V lost 4 bases and J 3 bases, leaving 16 bases between the germline ends. This CDR3 is 15 amino acids long. Germline CDR1 and CDR2: LNHDA and SQIVND (reference sequence).

The genes are TRBV6-6 and TRBJ2-3; 12 bases are a match to TRBD2. The ends lost 7 bases at V and 5 bases at J; junction bases unmatched: 7. This CDR3 is 15 amino acids long. Germline V gene data show CDR1 as MNHNY and CDR2 as SVGAGI (reference sequence). CDR3 sequence (DNA): TGTGCCAGCAACCCTAGCGGGAGGGCCGGAGATACGCAGTATTTT. Translation: CASNPSGRAGDTQYF.

This clone was detected once. This rearrangement joins TRBV7-2 to TRBJ2-1; 10 nucleotides agree with TRBD2. This CDR3 is built from 17 residues. CDR1 is SGHTA and CDR2 is FQGNSA in the germline V gene. After removal of 5 bases from V and 7 bases from J, the junction contained 14 bases not matched to a gene. The CDR3 sequence is CASSPLRASGRRNEQFF. CDR3 coding DNA: TGTGCCAGCAGCCCCCTTAGGGCTAGCGGGAGAAGGAATGAGCAGTTCTTC.

The table lists this clone with a few counts. V and J are TRBV28 and TRBJ1-1; D uncertain. Trimming took off 8 bases at V and 7 bases at J, with 11 bases between the two ends. The germline CDR1 and CDR2 sequences are MDHEN and SYDVKM. CDR3 size: 11 residues. The CDR3 region is CASRTTIEAFF. In DNA, the CDR3 is TGTGCCAGCCGAACAACGATTGAAGCTTTCTTT.

The chain combines TRBV7-3 with TRBJ2-5, with D tentatively TRBD2 (5 bases). Per the germline V gene, CDR1 is SGHTA and CDR2 is FQGTGA. The CDR3 spans 15 residues. With 0 bases removed from V and 5 bases from J, the gap between germline ends came to 13 bases. CDR3 region: CASSLTGNERETQYF. The DNA of the CDR3 is TGTGCCAGCAGCTTAACGGGGAACGAGCGGGAGACCCAGTACTTC. Filled out from reference TRBV7-3 and TRBJ2-5, the complete variable domain reads GAGVSQTPSNKVTEKGKYVELRCDPISGHTALYWYRQSLGQGPEFLIYFQGTGAADDSGLPNDRFFAVRPEGSVSTLKIQRTERGDSAVYLCASSLTGNERETQYFGPGTRLLVL.

This sequence joins TRBV28 and TRBJ1-3; D is unresolved. Germline V CDR1 and CDR2: MDHEN, SYDVKM. V shed 6 bases and J shed 8 bases, with 20 bases lying between them. The CDR3 spans 15 residues. CDR3 region: CASSTPYQDGDTIYF. As DNA, the CDR3 is TGTGCCAGCAGCACCCCGTATCAGGACGGGGACACCATATATTTT.

CDR3 residues: CASSPDGGNSPLHF. The CDR3 DNA is TGTGCCAGCTCACCAGATGGAGGGAATTCACCCCTCCACTTT. This chain joins TRBV18 and TRBJ1-6; D gene unclear. The ends were cut back, 2 bases at V and 7 bases at J, with 9 bases in the middle. This CDR3 region has 14 residues. Germline CDR1 KGHSH, CDR2 LQKENI. Full variable domain (outside the CDR3, taken from reference TRBV18 and TRBJ1-6): NAGVMQNPRHLVRRRGQEARLRCSPMKGHSHVYWYRQLPEEGLKFMVYLQKENIIDESGMPKERFSAEFPKEGPSILRIQQVVRGDSAAYFCASSPDGGNSPLHFGNGTRLTVT.

The table lists this clone with a count of one. The V call is TRBV14, the J call TRBJ2-5; 7 nucleotides align to TRBD2. The CDR3 is 16 amino acids. Germline values: CDR1 SGHDN, CDR2 FVKESK. J was trimmed by 5 bases and V by 1 base; bases with no gene match: 10. CDR3 sequence (DNA): TGTGCCAGCAGCCAAGTTTGGGGGAGGGCCGTCGAGACCCAGTACTTC. Translated, it gives CASSQVWGRAVETQYF.

The rearrangement uses TRBV18 and TRBJ2-7; 11 bases are a match to TRBD1. V trimming: 3 bases; J trimming: 3 bases; junction bases outside the gene matches: 4. Per the germline V gene, CDR1 is KGHSH and CDR2 is LQKENI. The CDR3 spans 15 residues. The CDR3 DNA sequence: TGTGCCAGCTCACCTGGACAGGGGGCGGTCTACGAGCAGTACTTC. Protein product: CASSPGQGAVYEQYF.

This clone occurred a few times. The chain is built from TRBV19 and TRBJ1-5; D unresolved. The CDR3 sequence is 15 residues long. Trimming took 1 base from V and 0 from J, leaving 7 bases between them. Germline loops: CDR1 LNHDA, CDR2 SQIVND (reference sequence). The CDR3 here is CASSIGQNSNQPQHF. In DNA, the CDR3 is TGTGCCAGTAGTATAGGCCAGAATAGCAATCAGCCCCAGCATTTT.

This clone was detected only once. CDR3 sequence reads: CASSDRWKSGANVLTF. The CDR3 bases are TGCGCCAGCAGTGACAGGTGGAAATCTGGGGCCAACGTCCTGACTTTC. This chain joins TRBV10-2 and TRBJ2-6; no reliable D call. V lost 3 bases and J lost 1, with 10 bases in between. The CDR3 is 16 amino acids. Looked up from germline, CDR1 is WSHSY and CDR2 is SAAADI.

This clone was counted between two and nine times. The chain is built from TRBV5-4 and TRBJ1-4; the match to TRBD1 covers 7 bases. The CDR3 extends over 15 amino acids. CDR1 is SGHNT and CDR2 is YYREEE in the germline V gene (reference sequence). Trimming removed 4 bases from V and 0 bases from J; junction bases left unmatched: 3. CDR3 sequence reads: CASSRTGATNEKLFF. DNA for the CDR3: TGTGCCAGCAGCCGTACAGGGGCAACTAATGAAAAACTGTTTTTT.

The CDR3, as DNA: TGTGCCAGCGGTACCCCCCACTTGGGGAGTGGCTATGGCTACACCTTC. It codes for CASGTPHLGSGYGYTF. The chain is built from TRBV28 and TRBJ1-2; no clear D gene. This CDR3 has 16 amino acids. Per germline, CDR1 MDHEN and CDR2 SYDVKM. Trimming left V 8 bases short and J 4 bases short, with 23 bases between.

This chain joins TRBV7-2 and TRBJ2-7, with TRBD2 matching over 8 bases. This CDR3 is 16 amino acids long. Germline trimming cut 1 base from V and 1 base from J; bases unmatched to any gene: 6. Germline lookup yields CDR1 SGHTA and CDR2 FQGNSA. The DNA for the CDR3 is TGTGCCAGCAGCTTAGGGATTGGCGGGGGGTCCTACGAGCAGTACTTC. This translates into CASSLGIGGGSYEQYF. Full variable domain (rest looked up from reference TRBV7-2 and TRBJ2-7): GAGVSQSPSNKVTEKGKDVELRCDPISGHTALYWYRQSLGQGLEFLIYFQGNSAPDKSGLPSDRFSAERTGGSVSTLTIQRTQQEDSAVYLCASSLGIGGGSYEQYFGPGTRLTVT.

V and J are TRBV4-1 and TRBJ2-7, with D perhaps matching TRBD2 (5 bases). CDR1 MGHRA and CDR2 YSYEKL come from the germline V gene. CDR3 length equals 14 residues. Trimming took off 6 bases at V and 3 bases at J, with 15 bases between the two ends. This chain's CDR3 is CASSHQRGFYEQYF. Written as DNA, the CDR3 is TGCGCCAGCAGTCACCAACGGGGTTTCTACGAGCAGTACTTC.

The chain employs TRBV7-6 and TRBJ2-4; 8 bases match TRBD1. The trim removed 1 base at V and 0 bases at J, leaving 5 bases unmatched. The CDR3 totals 17 residues. CDR1 and CDR2 from the germline V gene are SGHVS and FNYEAQ. The CDR3 here is CASSLGTGSIAKNIQYF. Here the CDR3 DNA reads TGTGCCAGCAGCTTAGGGACAGGGAGTATAGCCAAAAACATTCAGTACTTC.

The chain links TRBV7-3 to TRBJ2-1, with 7 bases lining up with TRBD1. After removal of 3 bases from V and 4 bases from J, the junction contained 6 bases not matched to a gene. This CDR3 is 15 amino acids long. Germline CDR1 reads SGHTA; CDR2 reads FQGTGA. The DNA for the CDR3 is TGTGCCAGCAGCTTTTCGGGGACAGCGTACAATGAGCAGTTCTTC. Encoded protein: CASSFSGTAYNEQFF.

The chain uses TRBV7-8 and TRBJ2-7; 8 bases match TRBD2. From germline, CDR1 is SGHVS and CDR2 FQNEAQ. The junction had 3 bases not matched to a gene; V was cut back by 5 bases and J by 6 bases. This CDR3 has 12 residues. The CDR3 region is CASSPRGGEQYF. CDR3 DNA: TGTGCCAGCAGCCCTCGGGGGGGCGAGCAGTACTTC.

V and J are TRBV14 and TRBJ2-7, with unresolved D. The germline V and J ends were trimmed by 1 base and 0 bases, with 10 bases remaining between them. Germline V gives CDR1 SGHDN, CDR2 FVKESK. This CDR3 spans 15 amino acids. CDR3 protein: CASSQGMRSSYEQYF. The CDR3 coding sequence is TGTGCCAGCAGCCAAGGTATGAGGAGCTCCTACGAGCAGTACTTC. The full variable domain, its missing parts supplied by reference TRBV14 and TRBJ2-7, is EAGVTQFPSHSVIEKGQTVTLRCDPISGHDNLYWYRRVMGKEIKFLLHFVKESKQDESGMPNNRFLAERTGGTYSTLKVQPAELEDSGVYFCASSQGMRSSYEQYFGPGTRLTVT.

A word on this clone: This sample also contains other DNA sequences that code for the same CDR3. The chain uses TRBV7-2 and TRBJ2-7; the D is unclear. V was pared by 5 bases and J by 7 bases, with 12 bases between. Germline-derived CDR1 and CDR2 are SGHTA and FQGNSA. This CDR3 is 12 amino acids long. This CDR3 is CASSLRGGEQYF. For the CDR3, the DNA is TGTGCCAGCAGCCTCAGAGGCGGTGAGCAGTACTTC.

The J gene is TRBJ1-2, the V gene TRBV7-2, with D perhaps matching TRBD1 (6 bases). V dropped 5 bases and J dropped 5 bases, with 9 bases sitting between them. The germline V gene has CDR1 SGHTA and CDR2 FQGNSA. The CDR3 sequence is 12 residues long. In DNA, the CDR3 is TGTGCCAGCAGCCTCGGACAGTATGGCTACACCTTC. Protein product: CASSLGQYGYTF. Variable domain in full (rest from reference TRBV7-2 and TRBJ1-2): GAGVSQSPSNKVTEKGKDVELRCDPISGHTALYWYRQSLGQGLEFLIYFQGNSAPDKSGLPSDRFSAERTGGSVSTLTIQRTQQEDSAVYLCASSLGQYGYTFGSGTRLTVV.

The V and J genes are TRBV9 and TRBJ1-1, with D tentatively TRBD1 (6 bases). Germline V gene sequence: CDR1 SGDLS, CDR2 YYNGEE. This CDR3 comprises 15 residues. V shed 4 bases and J shed 2 bases, with 15 bases lying between them. CDR3 protein: CASSPRQVINTEAFF. The CDR3, as DNA: TGTGCCAGCAGCCCGAGACAGGTGATAAACACTGAAGCTTTCTTT.

The chain recombines TRBV27 with TRBJ2-6, with 8 bases fitting TRBD2. V was pared by 1 base and J by 3 bases, with 11 bases of the junction left unmatched. Germline V gene lookup returns CDR1 MNHEY and CDR2 SMNVEV (reference sequence). CDR3 length: 19 residues. The CDR3 DNA sequence: TGTGCCAGCAGTTTATGGTCGACTAGCGTTGGGAGTGGGGCCAACGTCCTGACTTTC. It is translated as CASSLWSTSVGSGANVLTF.